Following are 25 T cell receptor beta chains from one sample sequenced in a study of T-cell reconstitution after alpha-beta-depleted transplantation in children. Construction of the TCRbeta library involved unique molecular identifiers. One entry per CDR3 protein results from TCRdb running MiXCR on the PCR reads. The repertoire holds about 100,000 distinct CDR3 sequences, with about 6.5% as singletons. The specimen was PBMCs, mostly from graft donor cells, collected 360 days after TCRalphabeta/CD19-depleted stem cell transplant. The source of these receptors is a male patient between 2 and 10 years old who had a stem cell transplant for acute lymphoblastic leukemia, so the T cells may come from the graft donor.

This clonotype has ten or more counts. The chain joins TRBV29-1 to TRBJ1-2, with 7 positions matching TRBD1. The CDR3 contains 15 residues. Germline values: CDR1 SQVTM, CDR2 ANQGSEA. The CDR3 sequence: CGCGNDRALDYGYTF. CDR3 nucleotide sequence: TGCGGCTGCGGAAATGACAGGGCGCTAGACTATGGCTACACCTTC.

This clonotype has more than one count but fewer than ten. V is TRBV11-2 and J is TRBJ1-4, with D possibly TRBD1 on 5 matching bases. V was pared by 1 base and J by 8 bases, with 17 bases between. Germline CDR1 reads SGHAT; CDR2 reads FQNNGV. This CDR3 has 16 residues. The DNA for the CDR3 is TGTGCCAGCAGCTTAGTGCGCGGCGTGGGGGAGGAAAAACTGTTTTTT. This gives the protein CASSLVRGVGEEKLFF.

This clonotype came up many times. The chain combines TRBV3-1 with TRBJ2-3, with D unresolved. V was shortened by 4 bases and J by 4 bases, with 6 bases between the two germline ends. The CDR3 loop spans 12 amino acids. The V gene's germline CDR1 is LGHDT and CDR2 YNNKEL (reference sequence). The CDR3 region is CASSRRPDTQYF. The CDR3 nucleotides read TGTGCCAGCAGCCGTCGGCCAGATACGCAGTATTTT.

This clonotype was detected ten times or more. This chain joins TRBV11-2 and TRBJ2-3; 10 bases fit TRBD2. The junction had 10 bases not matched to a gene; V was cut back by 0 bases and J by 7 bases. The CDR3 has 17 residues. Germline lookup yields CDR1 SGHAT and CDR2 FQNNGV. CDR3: CASSLDYSSGRWNTQYF. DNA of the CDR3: TGTGCCAGCAGCTTAGATTATTCTAGCGGGAGATGGAATACGCAGTATTTT. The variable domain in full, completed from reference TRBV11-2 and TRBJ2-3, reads EAGVAQSPRYKIIEKRQSVAFWCNPISGHATLYWYQQILGQGPKLLIQFQNNGVVDDSQLPKDRFSAERLKGVDSTLKIQPAKLEDSAVYLCASSLDYSSGRWNTQYFGPGTRLTVL.

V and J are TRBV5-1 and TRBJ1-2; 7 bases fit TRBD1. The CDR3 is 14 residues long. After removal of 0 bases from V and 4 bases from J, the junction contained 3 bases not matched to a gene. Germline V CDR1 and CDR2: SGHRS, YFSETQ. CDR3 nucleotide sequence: TGCGCCAGCAGCTTGGCCGGACAGGTCTATGGCTACACCTTC. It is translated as CASSLAGQVYGYTF.

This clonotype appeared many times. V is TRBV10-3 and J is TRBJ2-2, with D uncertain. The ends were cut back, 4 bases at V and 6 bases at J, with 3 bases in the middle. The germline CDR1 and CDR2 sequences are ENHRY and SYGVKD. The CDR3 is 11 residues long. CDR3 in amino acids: CAISASGELFF. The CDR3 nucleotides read TGTGCCATCAGTGCTTCCGGGGAGCTGTTTTTT.

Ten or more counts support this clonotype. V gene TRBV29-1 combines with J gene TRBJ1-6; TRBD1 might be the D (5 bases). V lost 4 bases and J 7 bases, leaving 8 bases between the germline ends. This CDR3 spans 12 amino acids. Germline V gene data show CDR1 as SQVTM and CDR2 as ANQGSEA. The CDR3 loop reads CSVGEGNSPLHF. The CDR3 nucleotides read TGCAGCGTTGGAGAGGGGAATTCACCCCTCCACTTT.

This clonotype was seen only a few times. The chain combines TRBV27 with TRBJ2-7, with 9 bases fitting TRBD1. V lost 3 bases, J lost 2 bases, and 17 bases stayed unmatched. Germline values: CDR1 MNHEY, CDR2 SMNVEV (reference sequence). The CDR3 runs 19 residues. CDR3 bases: TGTGCCAGCAGTTTCTCCCGGGACAGGGTGTTTAGCTCGACCTACGAGCAGTACTTC. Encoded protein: CASSFSRDRVFSSTYEQYF.

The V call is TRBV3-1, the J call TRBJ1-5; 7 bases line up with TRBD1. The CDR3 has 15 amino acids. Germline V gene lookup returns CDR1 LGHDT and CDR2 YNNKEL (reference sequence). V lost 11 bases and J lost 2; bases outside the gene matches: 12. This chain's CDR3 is CAFCRQGLGNQPQHF. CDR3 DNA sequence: TGTGCCTTCTGCCGACAGGGTTTGGGCAATCAGCCCCAGCATTTT.

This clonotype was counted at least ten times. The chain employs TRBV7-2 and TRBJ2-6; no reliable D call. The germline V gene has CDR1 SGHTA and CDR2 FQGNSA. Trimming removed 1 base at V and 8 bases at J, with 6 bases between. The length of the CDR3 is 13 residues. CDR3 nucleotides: TGTGCCAGCAGCTTAGAAGTGCCCAACGTCCTGACTTTC. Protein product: CASSLEVPNVLTF.

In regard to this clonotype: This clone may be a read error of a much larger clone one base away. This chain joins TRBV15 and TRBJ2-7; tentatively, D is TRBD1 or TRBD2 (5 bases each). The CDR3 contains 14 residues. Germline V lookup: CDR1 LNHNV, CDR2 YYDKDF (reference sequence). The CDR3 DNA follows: TGTGCCACCAGCTCGTCCAAAGGGGAGTACGAGCGGTACTTC. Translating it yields CATSSSKGEYERYF.

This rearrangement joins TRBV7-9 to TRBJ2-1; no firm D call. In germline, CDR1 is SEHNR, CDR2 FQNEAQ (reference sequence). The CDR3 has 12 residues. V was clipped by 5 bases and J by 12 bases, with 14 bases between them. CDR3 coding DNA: TGTGCCAGCAGCCCAGTCGGGCGGACGCAGTTCTTC. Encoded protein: CASSPVGRTQFF.

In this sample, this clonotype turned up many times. CDR3 DNA sequence: TGCAGTGCCTTCAACAGGGACTCCTACGAGCAGTACTTC. It is translated as CSAFNRDSYEQYF. The rearrangement links TRBV20-1 to TRBJ2-7, with TRBD1 as a possible D gene (6 bases). V lost 6 bases, J lost 0 bases, and 12 bases lay in between. The germline V gene has CDR1 DFQATT and CDR2 SNEGSKA (reference sequence). This CDR3 is 13 amino acids long.

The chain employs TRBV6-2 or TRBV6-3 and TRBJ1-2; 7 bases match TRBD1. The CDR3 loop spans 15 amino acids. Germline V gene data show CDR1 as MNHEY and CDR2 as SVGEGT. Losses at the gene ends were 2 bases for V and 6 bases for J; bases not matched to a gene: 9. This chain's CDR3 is CASSYPPGGVNGYTF. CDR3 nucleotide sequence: TGTGCCAGCAGTTACCCTCCAGGGGGGGTAAATGGCTACACCTTC.

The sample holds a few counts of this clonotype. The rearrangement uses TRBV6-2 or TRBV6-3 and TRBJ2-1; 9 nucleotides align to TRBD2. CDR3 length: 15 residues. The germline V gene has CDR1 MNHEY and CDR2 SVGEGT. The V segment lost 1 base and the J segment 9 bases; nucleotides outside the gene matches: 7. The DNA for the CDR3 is TGTGCCAGCAGTTACTTGCGGGGGGGCCCTGGTGAGCAGTTCTTC. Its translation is CASSYLRGGPGEQFF.

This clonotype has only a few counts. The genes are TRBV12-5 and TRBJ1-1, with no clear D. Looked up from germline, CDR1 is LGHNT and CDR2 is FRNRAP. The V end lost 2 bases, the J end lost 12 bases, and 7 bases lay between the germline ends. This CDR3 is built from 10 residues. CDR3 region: CASGLPRPFF. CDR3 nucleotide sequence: TGTGCTAGTGGTTTGCCCCGGCCTTTCTTT.

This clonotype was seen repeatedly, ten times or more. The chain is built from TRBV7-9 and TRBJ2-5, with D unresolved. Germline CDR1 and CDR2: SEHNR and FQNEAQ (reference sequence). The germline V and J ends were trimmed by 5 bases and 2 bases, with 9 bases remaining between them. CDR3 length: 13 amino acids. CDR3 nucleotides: TGTGCCAGCAGCGCGGACGTACAAGAGACCCAGTACTTC. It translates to CASSADVQETQYF.

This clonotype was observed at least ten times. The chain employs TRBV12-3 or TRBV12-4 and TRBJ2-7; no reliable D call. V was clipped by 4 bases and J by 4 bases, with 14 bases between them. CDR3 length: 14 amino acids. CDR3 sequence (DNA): TGTGCCAGCAGTTATACTGGGTCGGCGTACGAGCAGTACTTC. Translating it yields CASSYTGSAYEQYF.

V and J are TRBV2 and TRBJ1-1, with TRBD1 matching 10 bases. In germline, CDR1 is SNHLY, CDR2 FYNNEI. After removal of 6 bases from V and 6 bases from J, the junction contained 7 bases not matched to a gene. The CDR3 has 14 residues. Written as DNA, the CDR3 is TGTGCCAGCAGCGTCAGGGACAGGGGCCCTGAAGCTTTCTTT. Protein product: CASSVRDRGPEAFF.

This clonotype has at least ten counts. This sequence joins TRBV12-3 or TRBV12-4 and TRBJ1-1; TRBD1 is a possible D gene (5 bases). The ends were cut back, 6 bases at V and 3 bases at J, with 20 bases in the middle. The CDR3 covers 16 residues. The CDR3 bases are TGTGCCAGCAGCACCCGGGACCGACCTTGGGACACTGAAGCTTTCTTT. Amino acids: CASSTRDRPWDTEAFF.

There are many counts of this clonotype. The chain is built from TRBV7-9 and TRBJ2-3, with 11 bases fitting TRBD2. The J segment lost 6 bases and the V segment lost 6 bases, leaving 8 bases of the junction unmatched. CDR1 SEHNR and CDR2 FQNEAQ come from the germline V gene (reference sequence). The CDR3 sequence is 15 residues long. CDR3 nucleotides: TGTGCCAGCAGATCCACTAGCGGGAGCTCGGATACGCAGTATTTT. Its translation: CASRSTSGSSDTQYF.

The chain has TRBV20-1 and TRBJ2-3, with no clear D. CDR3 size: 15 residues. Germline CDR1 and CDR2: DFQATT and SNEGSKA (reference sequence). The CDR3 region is CSSGQQKGLRGTQYF. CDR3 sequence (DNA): TGCAGCTCGGGCCAGCAAAAGGGCCTCAGAGGCACGCAGTATTTT.

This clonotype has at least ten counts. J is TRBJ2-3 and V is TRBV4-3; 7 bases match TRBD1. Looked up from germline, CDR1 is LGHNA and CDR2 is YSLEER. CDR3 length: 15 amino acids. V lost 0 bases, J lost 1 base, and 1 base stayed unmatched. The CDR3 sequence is CASSQEGQGTDTQYF. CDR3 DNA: TGCGCCAGCAGCCAAGAAGGACAGGGCACAGATACGCAGTATTTT.

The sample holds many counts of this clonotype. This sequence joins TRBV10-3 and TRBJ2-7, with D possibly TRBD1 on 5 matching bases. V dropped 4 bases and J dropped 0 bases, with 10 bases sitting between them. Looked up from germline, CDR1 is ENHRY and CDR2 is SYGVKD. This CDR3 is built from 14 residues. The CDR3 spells CAISGAGHSYEQYF. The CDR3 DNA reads TGTGCCATCAGTGGGGCAGGACACTCCTACGAGCAGTACTTC.

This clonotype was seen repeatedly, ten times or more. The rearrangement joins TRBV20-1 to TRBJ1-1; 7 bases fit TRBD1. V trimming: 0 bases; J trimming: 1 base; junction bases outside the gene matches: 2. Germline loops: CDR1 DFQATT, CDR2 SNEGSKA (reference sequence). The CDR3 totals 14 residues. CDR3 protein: CSARDRTGNTEAFF. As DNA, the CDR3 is TGCAGTGCTAGAGATAGGACAGGGAACACTGAAGCTTTCTTT.